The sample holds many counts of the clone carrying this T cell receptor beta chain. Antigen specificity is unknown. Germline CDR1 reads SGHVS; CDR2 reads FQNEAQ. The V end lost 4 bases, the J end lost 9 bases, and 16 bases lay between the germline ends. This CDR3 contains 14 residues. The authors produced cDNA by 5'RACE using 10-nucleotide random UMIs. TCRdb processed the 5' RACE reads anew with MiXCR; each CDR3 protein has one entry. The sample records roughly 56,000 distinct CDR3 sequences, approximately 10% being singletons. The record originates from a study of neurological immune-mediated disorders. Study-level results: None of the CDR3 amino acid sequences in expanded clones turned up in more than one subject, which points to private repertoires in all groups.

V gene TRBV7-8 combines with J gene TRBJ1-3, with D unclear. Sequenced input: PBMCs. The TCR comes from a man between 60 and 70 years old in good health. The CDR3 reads CASSSGRLGVTIYF. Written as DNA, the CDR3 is TGTGCCAGCAGCTCCGGGCGCCTGGGCGTCACCATATATTTT.